These T cell receptor beta chains were read from a single sample in a study of blood T cell repertoires in COVID-19. Profiled with immunoSEQ multiplex PCR; TCRdb holds only in-frame clones, not every one. Of over 150,000 clones in the sample, 80% to 85% were seen once. The sample taken for sequencing was peripheral blood. The origin of the receptors is a woman in her sixties with acute or convalescent COVID-19. The CDR3 runs from the conserved cysteine through the conserved F or W. D genes are given only for firm matches. Expanded clones get a size class; other rows say once, few or many, or leave the size out.

few	TRBV6-5	TRBJ1-5	14	TRBD1	CASSLDRGQQPQHF	TGTGCCAGCAGCCTGGACAGGGGCCAACAGCCCCAGCATTTT
once	TRBV25-1	TRBJ1-2	14	TRBD1	CASSGPGTGGGYTF	TGTGCCAGCAGTGGCCCCGGGACAGGGGGTGGCTACACCTTC
-	TRBV4-1	TRBJ2-5	16	-	CASSQGSGRNQETQYF	TGCGCCAGCAGCCAAGGTTCGGGGAGGAACCAAGAGACCCAGTACTTC
-	TRBV5-4	TRBJ1-2	17	TRBD1	CASSLDRGGSRSYGYTF	TGTGCCAGCAGCTTGGACAGGGGCGGTTCGAGGAGCTATGGCTACACCTTC
-	TRBV18	TRBJ1-2	15	-	CASSLTELKGYGYTF	TGTGCCAGCTCACTTACAGAGCTTAAGGGGTATGGCTACACCTTC
-	TRBV5-1	TRBJ1-5	15	-	CASSLGGRINQPQHF	TGCGCCAGCAGCTTGGGGGGGCGGATTAATCAGCCCCAGCATTTT
-	TRBV2	TRBJ2-2	15	-	CASSSGTYATGELFF	TGTGCCAGCAGCTCCGGGACATATGCCACCGGGGAGCTGTTTTTT
-	TRBV7-9	TRBJ1-1	14	-	CASSLQQGNTEAFF	TGTGCCAGCAGCCTTCAACAGGGGAACACTGAAGCTTTCTTT
-	TRBV19	TRBJ2-7	14	TRBD1	CASSPGTGSYEQYF	TGTGCCAGTAGCCCCGGGACAGGTTCCTACGAGCAGTACTTC
-	TRBV6-2/TRBV6-3	TRBJ1-5	14	TRBD1	CASSRNRGAQPQHF	TGTGCCAGCAGTCGCAACAGGGGTGCTCAGCCCCAGCATTTT
-	TRBV6-4	TRBJ2-1	14	TRBD2	CASKRTSGNNEQFF	TGTGCCAGCAAACGGACTAGCGGGAACAATGAGCAGTTCTTC
-	TRBV20-1	TRBJ2-7	14	TRBD1	CSASRQGRAYEQYF	TGCAGTGCTAGTCGACAGGGTAGGGCCTACGAGCAGTACTTC
-	TRBV2	TRBJ2-1	13	TRBD2	CASGLSGGIEQFF	TGTGCCAGCGGCCTGAGCGGGGGTATTGAGCAGTTCTTC
-	TRBV7-9	TRBJ2-2	15	-	CASSLGQANTGELFF	TGTGCCAGCAGCTTAGGACAGGCGAACACCGGGGAGCTGTTTTTT
-	TRBV12-2	TRBJ2-1	17	-	CASRLAPGSGTFNEQFF	TGTGCAAGTCGCTTAGCCCCCGGGAGCGGGACTTTCAATGAGCAGTTCTTC
once	TRBV7-2	TRBJ1-1	14	-	CASSLGQISSEAFF	TGTGCCAGCAGCTTAGGACAGATTAGCAGCGAAGCTTTCTTT
once	TRBV6-6	TRBJ1-4	15	-	CASSPRGGVNEKLFF	TGTGCCAGCAGCCCTAGGGGGGGGGTTAATGAAAAACTGTTTTTT
-	TRBV11-2	TRBJ2-7	15	TRBD2	CASSIRAGGSYEQYF	TGTGCCAGCAGCATACGAGCGGGGGGTTCCTACGAGCAGTACTTC
-	TRBV30	TRBJ2-2	15	-	CAWGRGHQNTGELFF	TGTGCCTGGGGGAGGGGACATCAGAACACCGGGGAGCTGTTTTTT
-	TRBV27	TRBJ1-2	13	-	CASSFGQLYGYTF	TGTGCCAGCAGTTTCGGACAGCTCTATGGCTACACCTTC
-	TRBV12-5	TRBJ2-3	15	TRBD2	CASGLVGGALDTQYF	TGTGCTAGTGGTTTGGTCGGGGGGGCCTTAGATACGCAGTATTTT
-	TRBV5-1	TRBJ2-1	15	-	CASSGLFGDYNEQFF	TGCGCCAGCAGCGGATTATTCGGGGATTACAATGAGCAGTTCTTC
few	TRBV28	TRBJ2-7	15	TRBD1	CASSSARDRVREQYF	TGTGCCAGCAGCTCGGCCCGGGACAGGGTCCGCGAGCAGTACTTC
-	TRBV5-8	TRBJ1-4	17	TRBD1	CASSRGQAKTNNEKLFF	TGTGCCAGCAGCCGAGGACAGGCCAAAACTAATAATGAAAAACTGTTTTTT
-	TRBV19	TRBJ2-7	14	TRBD1	CASSIWDRAYEQYF	TGTGCCAGTAGTATATGGGACAGGGCCTACGAGCAGTACTTC
-	TRBV6-4	TRBJ2-3	14	-	CASSPLGSTDTQYF	TGTGCCAGCAGCCCTCTTGGCTCCACAGATACGCAGTATTTT
-	TRBV4-2	TRBJ2-7	15	TRBD2	CASSFTSVSSYEQYF	TGTGCCAGCAGTTTTACTAGCGTGAGCTCCTACGAGCAGTACTTC
-	TRBV3-1/TRBV3-2	TRBJ2-5	14	TRBD2	CASSQERGGETQYF	TGTGCCAGCAGCCAAGAACGGGGGGGAGAGACCCAGTACTTC
-	TRBV7-9	TRBJ2-7	18	TRBD1	CASSLVRTTGTGFYEQYF	TGTGCCAGCAGCTTAGTTCGGACCACCGGGACAGGGTTCTACGAGCAGTACTTC
-	TRBV7-2	TRBJ2-3	15	-	CASSLAGLSSDTQYF	TGTGCCAGCAGCTTAGCCGGACTAAGCTCAGATACGCAGTATTTT
-	TRBV6-2/TRBV6-3	TRBJ1-2	15	-	CASSSRGGFDYGYTF	TGTGCCAGCAGTTCCCGGGGAGGGTTCGACTATGGCTACACCTTC
-	TRBV2	TRBJ2-7	13	-	CASTSLSSYEQYF	TGTGCCAGCACGTCGCTCAGCTCCTACGAGCAGTACTTC
-	TRBV2	TRBJ2-3	13	TRBD1	CAWQGVYSDTQYF	TGTGCATGGCAGGGGGTCTACTCAGATACGCAGTATTTT
-	TRBV5-5	TRBJ2-3	17	TRBD2	CASSIGIGTSATDTQYF	TGTGCCAGCAGCATTGGAATCGGGACTAGCGCCACAGATACGCAGTATTTT
-	TRBV5-1	TRBJ2-5	14	-	CASSLEGVKETQYF	TGCGCCAGCAGCTTAGAGGGGGTCAAAGAGACCCAGTACTTC
once	TRBV24-1	TRBJ1-5	15	-	CATSDPSRGQQPQHF	TGTGCCACCAGTGATCCTTCCAGGGGTCAGCAGCCCCAGCATTTT
-	TRBV10-3	TRBJ1-2	15	TRBD1	CAILQPGQGNYGYTF	TGTGCCATTTTACAACCGGGACAGGGGAACTATGGCTACACCTTC
-	TRBV10-3	TRBJ1-1	14	-	CAIRRGVGNTEAFF	TGTGCCATCAGACGGGGGGTTGGTAACACTGAAGCTTTCTTT
-	TRBV30	TRBJ2-3	12	-	CAWTGGTDTQYF	TGTGCCTGGACCGGGGGCACAGATACGCAGTATTTT
-	TRBV10-3	TRBJ1-1	14	-	CAISDHQGNTEAFF	TGTGCCATCAGTGACCACCAGGGGAACACTGAAGCTTTCTTT
-	TRBV25-1	TRBJ1-2	14	-	CASSESRGSYGYTF	TGTGCCAGCAGTGAATCCCGGGGGAGCTATGGCTACACCTTC
-	TRBV2	TRBJ1-4	14	-	CASSEEVGRQKLFF	TGTGCCAGCAGTGAAGAAGTAGGGAGGCAAAAACTGTTTTTT
-	TRBV27	TRBJ1-6	15	-	CASSLIGIDNSPLHF	TGTGCCAGCAGTCTAATCGGGATTGATAATTCACCCCTCCACTTT
-	TRBV7-9	TRBJ2-7	15	-	CASSLEGLDSYEQYF	TGTGCCAGCAGCTTAGAAGGCCTAGACTCCTACGAGCAGTACTTC
-	TRBV24-1	TRBJ1-5	18	-	CATSDSPGQKGLNQPQHF	TGTGCCACCAGTGATTCACCCGGACAGAAGGGCCTAAATCAGCCCCAGCATTTT
-	TRBV19	TRBJ1-4	14	-	CASSMGDSNEKLFF	TGTGCCAGTAGTATGGGGGACTCGAATGAAAAACTGTTTTTT
-	TRBV7-9	TRBJ1-5	16	TRBD1	CASSLSGQDSNQPQHF	TGTGCCAGCAGCTTATCGGGACAGGATAGCAATCAGCCCCAGCATTTT
-	TRBV19	TRBJ1-4	15	-	CASSPQGNLNEKLFF	TGTGCCAGTAGCCCTCAGGGGAACCTTAATGAAAAACTGTTTTTT
once	TRBV19	TRBJ2-7	15	-	CASSIHSGTSYEQYF	TGTGCCAGTAGTATCCACTCCGGGACTTCCTACGAGCAGTACTTC
-	TRBV9	TRBJ1-2	18	TRBD1	CASSLTNSRQGSSYGYTF	TGTGCCAGCAGCCTCACAAATTCCCGACAGGGGTCTTCCTATGGCTACACCTTC
-	TRBV9	TRBJ2-5	16	TRBD2	CASSVGVAGARKTQYF	TGTGCCAGCAGCGTAGGGGTAGCGGGGGCCCGGAAGACCCAGTACTTC
-	TRBV6-5	TRBJ2-7	15	TRBD1	CASSSRDRASYEQYF	TGTGCCAGCAGTTCCCGGGACAGGGCATCCTACGAGCAGTACTTC
once	TRBV12-3/TRBV12-4	TRBJ1-1	13	TRBD1	CASRTGGGTEAFF	TGTGCCAGCAGGACAGGGGGAGGAACTGAAGCTTTCTTT
-	TRBV2	TRBJ2-1	16	TRBD2	CASSEGSGGAGGEQFF	TGTGCCAGCAGTGAAGGCAGCGGGGGGGCCGGGGGTGAGCAGTTCTTC
once	TRBV7-9	TRBJ1-1	15	-	CASSLDGRGDTEAFF	TGTGCCAGCAGCTTAGACGGGAGAGGGGACACTGAAGCTTTCTTT
-	TRBV4-3	TRBJ2-7	18	-	CASSQDLSWDSSSYEQYF	TGCGCCAGCAGCCAAGATCTTTCGTGGGACTCGAGCTCCTACGAGCAGTACTTC
-	TRBV11-2	TRBJ2-7	16	TRBD2	CASSFRERGGSYEQYF	TGTGCCAGCAGCTTCCGAGAGCGGGGGGGCTCCTACGAGCAGTACTTC